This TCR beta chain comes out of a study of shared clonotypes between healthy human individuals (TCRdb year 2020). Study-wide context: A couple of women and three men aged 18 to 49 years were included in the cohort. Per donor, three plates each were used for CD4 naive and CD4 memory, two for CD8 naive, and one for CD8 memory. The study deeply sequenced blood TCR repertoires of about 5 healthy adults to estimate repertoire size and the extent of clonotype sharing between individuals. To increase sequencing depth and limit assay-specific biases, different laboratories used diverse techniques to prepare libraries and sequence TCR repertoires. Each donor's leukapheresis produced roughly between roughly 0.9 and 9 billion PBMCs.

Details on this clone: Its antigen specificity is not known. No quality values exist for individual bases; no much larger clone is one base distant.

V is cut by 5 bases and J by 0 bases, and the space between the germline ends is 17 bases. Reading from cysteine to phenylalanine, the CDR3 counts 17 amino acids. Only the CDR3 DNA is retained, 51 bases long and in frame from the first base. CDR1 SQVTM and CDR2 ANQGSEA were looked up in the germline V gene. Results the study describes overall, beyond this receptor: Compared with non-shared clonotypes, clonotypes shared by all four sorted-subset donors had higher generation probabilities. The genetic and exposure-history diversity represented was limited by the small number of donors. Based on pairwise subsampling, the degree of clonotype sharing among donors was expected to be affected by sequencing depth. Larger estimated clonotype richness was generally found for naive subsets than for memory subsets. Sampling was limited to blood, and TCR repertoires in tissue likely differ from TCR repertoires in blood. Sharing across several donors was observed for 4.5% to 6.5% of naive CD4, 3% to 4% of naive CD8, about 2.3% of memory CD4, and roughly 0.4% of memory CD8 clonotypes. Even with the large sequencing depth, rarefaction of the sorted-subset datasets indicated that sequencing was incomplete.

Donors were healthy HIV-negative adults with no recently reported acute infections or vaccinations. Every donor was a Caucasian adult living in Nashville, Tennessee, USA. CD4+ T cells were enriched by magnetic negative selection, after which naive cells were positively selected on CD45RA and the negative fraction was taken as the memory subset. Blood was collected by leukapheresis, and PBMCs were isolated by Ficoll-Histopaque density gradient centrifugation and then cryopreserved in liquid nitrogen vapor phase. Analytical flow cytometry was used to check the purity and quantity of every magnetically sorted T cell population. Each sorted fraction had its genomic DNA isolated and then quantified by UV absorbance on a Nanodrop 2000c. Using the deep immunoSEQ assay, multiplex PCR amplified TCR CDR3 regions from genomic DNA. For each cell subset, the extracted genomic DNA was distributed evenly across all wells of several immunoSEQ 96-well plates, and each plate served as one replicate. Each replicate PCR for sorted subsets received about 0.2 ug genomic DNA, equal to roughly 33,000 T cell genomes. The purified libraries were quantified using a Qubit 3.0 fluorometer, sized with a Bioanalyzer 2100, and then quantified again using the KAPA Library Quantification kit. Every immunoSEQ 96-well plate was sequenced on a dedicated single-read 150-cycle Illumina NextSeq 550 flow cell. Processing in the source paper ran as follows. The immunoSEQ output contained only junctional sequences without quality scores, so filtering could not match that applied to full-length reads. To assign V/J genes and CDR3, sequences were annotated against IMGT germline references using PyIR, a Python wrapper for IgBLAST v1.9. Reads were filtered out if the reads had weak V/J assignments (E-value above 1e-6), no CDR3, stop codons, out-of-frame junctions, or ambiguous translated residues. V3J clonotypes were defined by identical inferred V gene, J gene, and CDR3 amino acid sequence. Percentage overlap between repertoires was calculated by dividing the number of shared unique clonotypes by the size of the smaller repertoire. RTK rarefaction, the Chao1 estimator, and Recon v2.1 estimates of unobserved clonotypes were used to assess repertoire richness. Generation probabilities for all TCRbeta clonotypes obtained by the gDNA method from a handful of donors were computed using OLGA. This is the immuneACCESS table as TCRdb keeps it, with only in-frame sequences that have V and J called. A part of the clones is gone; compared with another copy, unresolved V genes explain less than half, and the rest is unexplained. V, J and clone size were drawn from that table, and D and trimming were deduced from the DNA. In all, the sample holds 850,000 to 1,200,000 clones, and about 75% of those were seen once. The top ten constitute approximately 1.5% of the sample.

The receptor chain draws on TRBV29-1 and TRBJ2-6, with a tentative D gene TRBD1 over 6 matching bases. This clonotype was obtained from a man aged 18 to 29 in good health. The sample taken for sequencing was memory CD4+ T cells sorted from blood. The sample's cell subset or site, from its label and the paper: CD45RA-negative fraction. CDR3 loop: CSVPTGLFSSGANVLTF. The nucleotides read TGCAGCGTTCCTACAGGGCTGTTTAGCTCTGGGGCCAACGTCCTGACTTTC.